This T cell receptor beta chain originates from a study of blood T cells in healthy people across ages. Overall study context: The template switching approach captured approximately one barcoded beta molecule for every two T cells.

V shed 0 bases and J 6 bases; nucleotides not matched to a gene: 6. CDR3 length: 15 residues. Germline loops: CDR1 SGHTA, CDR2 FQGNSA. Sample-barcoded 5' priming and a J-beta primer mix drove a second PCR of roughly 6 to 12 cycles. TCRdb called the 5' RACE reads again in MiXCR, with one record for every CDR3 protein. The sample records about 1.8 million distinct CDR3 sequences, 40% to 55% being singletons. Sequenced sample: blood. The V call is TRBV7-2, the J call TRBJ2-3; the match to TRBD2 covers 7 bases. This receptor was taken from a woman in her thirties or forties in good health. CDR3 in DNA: TGTGCCAGCAGCTTAGCGGGGGGGGTCAGGGATACGCAGTATTTT. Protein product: CASSLAGGVRDTQYF.